This T cell receptor (beta chain) was identified in a study of T cell responses to AZD1222 COVID-19 vaccine listed by TCRdb under 2021. In the study overall: TCR sequencing was performed for roughly 250 trial participants, of whom roughly 200 were given two doses of AZD1222 and around 25 were given two doses of MenACWY control vaccine. Trial participants were enrolled by age into 18-55, 56-69 and 70-plus year subgroups, with roughly 150, 30 and 60 TCR-sequenced participants respectively. Paper-wide results and their limitations: Because no day 14 peak-response samples were available, the repertoires could be characterized only after the peak T cell response. Conclusions about previously exposed vaccinees are limited, since just a handful of AZD1222 recipients were seropositive for SARS-CoV-2 at baseline. Spike-specific TCR breadth and depth rose significantly after two AZD1222 doses compared with day 0 and with MenACWY recipients. The whole spike protein was spanned by vaccine-associated CD4 TCRs, and dominant responses were seen in regions 160-218 and 743-854. Most participants were white British and females outnumbered males, and the authors suggested that clonal diversity may have been underestimated. The 56-69-year group was small, and its depth increase did not reach significance, likely because of low power. Reportedly, almost half of the unique spike-specific TCRs recognized epitopes lying outside the regions that are mutated in the B.1.351 and B.1.1.7 variants.

The time point label corresponds to: about 28 days (+/-7) after the second vaccine dose. AZD1222 recipients with second doses at about 4 weeks or about 12 weeks were pooled, because spike-specific TCR depth and breadth did not differ between schedules. Samples from vaccinated people were obtained from the UK trials COV001 and COV002, which included a single-blind randomized controlled phase 2/3 trial of AZD1222 (ChAdOx1 nCoV-19) in healthy adults. Trial participant PBMC samples were collected at day 0 and day 28 after the second dose for TCRbeta chain sequencing. With regard to this clone: The clone's antigen remains unknown. Base qualities are not recorded, but no much larger clone differs from it by a single base.

Including the terminal cysteine and phenylalanine, the CDR3 comprises 11 residues. Here the CDR3 DNA is all that survives: 33 bases in frame from base 1. CDR1 and CDR2 are read off the germline V gene (reference sequence) as DFQATT and SNEGSKA. V and J lose 4 bases and 0 bases, and a span of 1 base separates them. The CDR3 regions of human TCRbeta chains were analyzed by immunosequencing. Turning to the authors' computational methods: TCRs in the repertoires were compared against a reference library of SARS-CoV-2-specific TCRs that had been generated with the MIRA antigen-specificity platform. Breadth meant the fraction of unique TCRs that were SARS-CoV-2-associated, whereas depth meant the fraction of total T cells that were SARS-CoV-2-associated. Using the MIRA data, each spike-specific TCR was mapped to the spike region that the TCR reacts to and placed in a CD4 or CD8 class. Log10-transformed breadth and depth values were compared by one-way ANOVA with Sidak's multiple comparisons tests. TCRdb took this table from immuneACCESS and kept in-frame rearrangements with V and J called. Such tables lack part of the clones; where checked against another copy, unresolved V genes explain under half of the gap, and the rest is unexplained. V, J and clone size reflect that table, while D and trimming were determined from the DNA. The table for this sample lists 100,000 or so clones; 80% to 95% of them were counted only once. About 3% of the sample belongs to the ten largest clones.

The chain couples TRBV20-1 to TRBJ2-1; no confident D gene assignment can be made. This clonotype was sampled from an adult who received the AZD1222 COVID-19 vaccine. Sequenced here: peripheral blood, sampled 28 days after the second AZD1222 dose. The DNA sequence is given as TGCAGTGCTAACTCCTACAATGAGCAGTTCTTC. This encodes CSANSYNEQFF.